Below are 15 T cell receptor beta chains sequenced from a single sample in a study of T cell repertoires in cytomegalovirus infection. TCRdb fed the reads into MiXCR, producing one record per CDR3 protein. The profile shows over 250,000 distinct CDR3 sequences, about 23% of them singletons. Source material: PBMCs. Source of these receptors: a human donor in good health (CMV status not recorded). Some clones in this sample may be carry-over from other donors' samples.

The rearrangement joins TRBV5-1 to TRBJ2-1; TRBD2 matches 8 bases. J lost 7 bases, V lost 4 bases, and 13 bases had no gene match. Looked up from germline, CDR1 is SGHRS and CDR2 is YFSETQ. The CDR3 loop spans 16 amino acids. CDR3 in amino acids: CASSTGGGGPWNEQFF. In nucleotides, the CDR3 is TGCGCCAGCAGCACCGGGGGGGGAGGGCCTTGGAATGAGCAGTTCTTC.

V and J are TRBV3-1 and TRBJ2-1; D may match TRBD1 or TRBD2 (5 bases each). This CDR3 has 16 amino acids. Per the germline V gene, CDR1 is LGHDT and CDR2 is YNNKEL (reference sequence). V lost 0 bases, J lost 5 bases, and 14 bases lay in between. CDR3 in amino acids: CASSQDRIGGHNEQFF. DNA of the CDR3: TGTGCCAGCAGCCAAGATAGAATTGGGGGACACAATGAGCAGTTCTTC.

This clonotype was recorded at least ten times. The V and J genes are TRBV7-9 and TRBJ1-2; possible D gene TRBD1, 6 bases. V was shortened by 1 base and J by 4 bases, with 19 bases between the two germline ends. This CDR3 is 17 amino acids long. Germline loops: CDR1 SEHNR, CDR2 FQNEAQ (reference sequence). The CDR3 here is CASSLDLLGGRGYGYTF. CDR3 sequence (DNA): TGTGCCAGCAGCTTAGACCTCTTGGGGGGGCGAGGCTATGGCTACACCTTC.

This clonotype was counted a few times. CDR3: CSARSNNNQPQHF. CDR3 coding DNA: TGCAGCGCCCGATCTAACAACAATCAGCCCCAGCATTTT. This chain connects TRBV29-1 to TRBJ1-5; no definite D call. Deletions cut 7 bases from V and 3 bases from J, with 13 bases between. There are 13 residues in the CDR3. Per germline, CDR1 SQVTM and CDR2 ANQGSEA.

This clonotype was detected ten times or more. The chain combines TRBV7-2 with TRBJ2-2; D is uncertain. The V end was cut by 1 base, the J end by 2 bases, with 8 bases between. The CDR3 runs to 15 residues. Germline V CDR1 and CDR2: SGHTA, FQGNSA. The CDR3 bases are TGTGCCAGCAGCTTAGGCACAGCTAACACCGGGGAGCTGTTTTTT. Its protein product is CASSLGTANTGELFF. Looking up the rest from reference TRBV7-2 and TRBJ2-2 gives the full variable domain: GAGVSQSPSNKVTEKGKDVELRCDPISGHTALYWYRQSLGQGLEFLIYFQGNSAPDKSGLPSDRFSAERTGGSVSTLTIQRTQQEDSAVYLCASSLGTANTGELFFGEGSRLTVL.

In this sample, this clonotype turned up a few times. The chain is built from TRBV6-1 and TRBJ1-3; a possible D gene is TRBD1 (6 bases). The CDR3 length is 17 residues. The germline V gene has CDR1 MNHNS and CDR2 SASEGT. V was pared by 6 bases and J by 0 bases, with 18 bases between. CDR3 loop: CASSQTGRLGSGNTIYF. The CDR3 DNA sequence: TGTGCCAGCAGCCAGACAGGACGGCTGGGCTCTGGAAACACCATATATTTT.

The chain joins TRBV7-8 to TRBJ1-1; D is unresolved. Germline V gene lookup returns CDR1 SGHVS and CDR2 FQNEAQ. V lost 1 base and J 5 bases, leaving 11 bases between the germline ends. The CDR3 has 14 amino acids. The DNA for the CDR3 is TGTGCCAGCAGCTTAGGTGAGGGTAGGACTGAAGCTTTCTTT. It yields the protein CASSLGEGRTEAFF.

This clonotype occurred a few times. The chain carries TRBV5-4 and TRBJ1-2, with no clear D. Germline V gene lookup returns CDR1 SGHNT and CDR2 YYREEE (reference sequence). This CDR3 has 14 amino acids. Trimming stripped 0 bases from V and 7 bases from J, with 13 bases between. The CDR3 bases are TGTGCCAGCAGCTTGGCCCGGGTAGCCGGTGGCTACACCTTC. Encoded protein: CASSLARVAGGYTF.

The J gene is TRBJ2-3, the V gene TRBV4-3, with TRBD1 matching 8 bases. The CDR3 has 15 amino acids. V shed 4 bases, J shed 4 bases, and the junction held 7 bases outside the gene matches. Germline V lookup: CDR1 LGHNA, CDR2 YSLEER. The chain's CDR3 is CASSPRDRISDTQYF. The CDR3 region has the DNA TGCGCCAGCAGCCCGCGGGACAGGATTTCAGATACGCAGTATTTT.

This clonotype turned up a few times. The rearrangement joins TRBV20-1 to TRBJ1-6, with unresolved D. This CDR3 contains 14 residues. Germline V gives CDR1 DFQATT, CDR2 SNEGSKA (reference sequence). This CDR3 reads CSQRRAGSDSPLHF. For the CDR3, the DNA is TGCAGCCAGAGACGCGCTGGGTCTGATTCACCCCTCCACTTT.

This clonotype was seen a handful of times. This sequence joins TRBV6-1 and TRBJ2-3; D unresolved. This CDR3 comprises 12 residues. CDR1 MNHNS and CDR2 SASEGT come from the germline V gene. Between the trimmed V and J ends, which lost 2 bases and 7 bases, there was a span of 7 bases. For the CDR3, the DNA is TGTGCCAGCAGTGAAAGATCGCATACGCAGTATTTT. Translated: CASSERSHTQYF.

This clonotype came up many times. The rearrangement uses TRBV7-2 and TRBJ2-1; maybe TRBD1 (5 bases). There are 14 residues in the CDR3. The germline V and J ends were trimmed by 1 base and 6 bases, with 10 bases remaining between them. Germline CDR1 is SGHTA and CDR2 is FQGNSA. CDR3 sequence (DNA): TGTGCCAGCAGCTTAGACTCAGGGTTCAATGAGCAGTTCTTC. It specifies CASSLDSGFNEQFF.

The table lists this clonotype with many counts. This chain connects TRBV5-1 to TRBJ1-6, with 9 bases matching TRBD1. Germline V CDR1 and CDR2: SGHRS, YFSETQ. Germline trimming cut 1 base from V and 8 bases from J; bases unmatched to any gene: 1. The length of the CDR3 is 14 residues. CDR3: CASSLTGGDSPLHF. As DNA, the CDR3 is TGCGCCAGCAGCTTGACAGGGGGCGATTCACCCCTCCACTTT. The full variable domain, completed using reference TRBV5-1 and TRBJ1-6, is KAGVTQTPRYLIKTRGQQVTLSCSPISGHRSVSWYQQTPGQGLQFLFEYFSETQRNKGNFPGRFSGRQFSNSRSEMNVSTLELGDSALYLCASSLTGGDSPLHFGNGTRLTVT.

This clonotype appeared many times. The V gene is TRBV12-3 or TRBV12-4, the J gene TRBJ2-7, with 7 bases that match TRBD2. The trim removed 5 bases at V and 0 bases at J, leaving 7 bases unmatched. The CDR3 loop spans 15 amino acids. The CDR3 region is CASSTEGTTSYEQYF. CDR3 DNA sequence: TGTGCCAGCAGTACAGAGGGGACTACCTCCTACGAGCAGTACTTC.

V is TRBV20-1 and J is TRBJ2-4; D possibly corresponds to TRBD2 (6 bases). CDR1 is DFQATT, CDR2 SNEGSKA, per germline (reference sequence). V was cut by 0 bases and J by 0 bases, with 9 bases left in between. CDR3 length: 15 residues. DNA for the CDR3: TGCAGTGCTAGAGAAGGGACTGAAGCCAAAAACATTCAGTACTTC. Amino acid sequence: CSAREGTEAKNIQYF.